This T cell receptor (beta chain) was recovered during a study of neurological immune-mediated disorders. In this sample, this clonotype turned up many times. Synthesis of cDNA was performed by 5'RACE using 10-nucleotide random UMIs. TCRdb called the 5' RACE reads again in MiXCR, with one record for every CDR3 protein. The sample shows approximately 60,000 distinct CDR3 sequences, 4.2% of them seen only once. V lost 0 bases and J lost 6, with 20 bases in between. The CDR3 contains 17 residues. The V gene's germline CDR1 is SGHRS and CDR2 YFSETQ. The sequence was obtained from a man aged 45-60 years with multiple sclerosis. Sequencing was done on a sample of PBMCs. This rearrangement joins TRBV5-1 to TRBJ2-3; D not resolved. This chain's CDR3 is CASSLVPVSQTGDTQYF. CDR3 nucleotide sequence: TGCGCCAGCAGCTTGGTGCCGGTATCTCAGACCGGGGATACGCAGTATTTT.